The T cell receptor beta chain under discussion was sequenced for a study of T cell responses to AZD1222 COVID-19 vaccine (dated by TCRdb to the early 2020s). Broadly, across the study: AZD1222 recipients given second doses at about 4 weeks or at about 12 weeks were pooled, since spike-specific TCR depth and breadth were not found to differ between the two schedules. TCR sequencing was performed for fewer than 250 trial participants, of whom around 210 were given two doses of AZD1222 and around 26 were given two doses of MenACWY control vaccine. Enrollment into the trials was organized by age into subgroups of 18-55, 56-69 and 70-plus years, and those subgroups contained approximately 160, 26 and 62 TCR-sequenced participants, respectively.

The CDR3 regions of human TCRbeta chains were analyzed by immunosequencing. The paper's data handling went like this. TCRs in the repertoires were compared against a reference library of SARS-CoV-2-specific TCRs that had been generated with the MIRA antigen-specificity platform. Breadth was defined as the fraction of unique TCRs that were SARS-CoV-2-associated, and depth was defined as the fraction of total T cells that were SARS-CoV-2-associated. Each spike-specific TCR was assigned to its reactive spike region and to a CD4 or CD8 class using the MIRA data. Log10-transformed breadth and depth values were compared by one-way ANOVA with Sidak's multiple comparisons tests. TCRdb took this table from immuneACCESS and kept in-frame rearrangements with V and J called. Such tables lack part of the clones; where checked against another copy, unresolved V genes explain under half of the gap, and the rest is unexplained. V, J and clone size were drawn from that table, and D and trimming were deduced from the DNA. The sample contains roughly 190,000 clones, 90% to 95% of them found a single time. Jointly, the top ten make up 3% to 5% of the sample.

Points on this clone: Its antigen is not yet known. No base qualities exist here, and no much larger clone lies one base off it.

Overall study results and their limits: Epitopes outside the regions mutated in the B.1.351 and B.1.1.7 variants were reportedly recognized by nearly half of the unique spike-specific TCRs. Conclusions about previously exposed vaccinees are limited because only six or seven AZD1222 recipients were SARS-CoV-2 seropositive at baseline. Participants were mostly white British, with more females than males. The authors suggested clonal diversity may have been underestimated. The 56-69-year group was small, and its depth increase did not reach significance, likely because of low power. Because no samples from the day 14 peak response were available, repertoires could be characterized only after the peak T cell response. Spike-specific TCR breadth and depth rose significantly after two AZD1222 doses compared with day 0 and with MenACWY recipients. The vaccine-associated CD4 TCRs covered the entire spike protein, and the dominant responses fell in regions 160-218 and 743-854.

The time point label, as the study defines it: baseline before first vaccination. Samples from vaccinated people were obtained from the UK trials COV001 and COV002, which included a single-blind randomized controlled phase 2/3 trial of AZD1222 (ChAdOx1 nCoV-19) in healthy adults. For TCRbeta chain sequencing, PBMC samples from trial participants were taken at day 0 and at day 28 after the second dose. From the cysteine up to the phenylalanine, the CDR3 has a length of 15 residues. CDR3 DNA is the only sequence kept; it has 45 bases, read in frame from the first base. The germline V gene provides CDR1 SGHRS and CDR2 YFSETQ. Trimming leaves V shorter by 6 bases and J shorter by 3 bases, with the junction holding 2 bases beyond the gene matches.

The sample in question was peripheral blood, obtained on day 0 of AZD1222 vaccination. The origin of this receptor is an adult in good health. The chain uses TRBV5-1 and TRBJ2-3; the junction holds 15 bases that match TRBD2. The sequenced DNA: TGCGCCAGCATTGGACTAGCGGGAGGGACAGATACGCAGTATTTT. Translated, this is CASIGLAGGTDTQYF.